This entry describes one T cell receptor (beta chain). Its antigen is still unknown. These data are taken from a study of CD8 T cells in Susac syndrome. Study-wide results and caveats: The study acknowledged a relatively small number of individuals in its TCR sequencing and HLA analysis.

The CDR3 is 14 amino acids. With 8 bases removed from V and 1 base from J, the gap between germline ends came to 15 bases. Germline V CDR1 and CDR2: SNHLY, FYNNEI. About 0.5 to 1 ug RNA was reverse transcribed with random hexamers. Across 54 Vbeta and 13 Jbeta, immunoSEQ multiplex PCR amplified TCR beta CDR3. TCRdb ran MiXCR on the immunoSEQ multiplex PCR reads and lists one entry per CDR3 protein. The table includes around 230,000 distinct CDR3 sequences, roughly 96% detected once. The multiple sclerosis controls, all treatment-naive patients, had relapsing-remitting disease that was stable or active.

V is TRBV2 and J is TRBJ2-7, with a possible D match to TRBD1 (6 bases). The sequence was obtained from a human donor with multiple sclerosis. The source material was CD4+ T cells from PBMCs. The CDR3 DNA is TGTGCCAGCCTCTCCGGGACACTGTCCTACGAGCAGTACTTC. Translation: CASLSGTLSYEQYF.